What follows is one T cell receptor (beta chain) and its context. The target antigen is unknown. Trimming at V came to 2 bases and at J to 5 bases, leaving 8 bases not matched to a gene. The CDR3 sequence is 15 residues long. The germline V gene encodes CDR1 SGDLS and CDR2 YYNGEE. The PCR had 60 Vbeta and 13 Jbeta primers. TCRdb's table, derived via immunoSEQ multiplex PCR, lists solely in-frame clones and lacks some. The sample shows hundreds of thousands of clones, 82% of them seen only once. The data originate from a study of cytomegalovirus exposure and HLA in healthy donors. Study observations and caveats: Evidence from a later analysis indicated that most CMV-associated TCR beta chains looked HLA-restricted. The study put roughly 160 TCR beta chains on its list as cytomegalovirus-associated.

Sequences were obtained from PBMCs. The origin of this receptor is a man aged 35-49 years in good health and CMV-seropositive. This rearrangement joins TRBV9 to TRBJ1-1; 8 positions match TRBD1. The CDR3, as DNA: TGTGCCAGCAGCGTCTTCACAGGGGGGGGGACTGAAGCTTTCTTT. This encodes CASSVFTGGGTEAFF.